The TCR beta chain described here comes from a study of blood T cells in healthy people across ages. Regarding the study as a whole: Naive and antigen-experienced cells were not separated, limiting conclusive comparison. Total diversity from one million sequenced T cells was likely underestimated. The unknown donor CMV status may have confounded expanded clonotype changes.

V dropped 5 bases and J dropped 0; count of bases not matched to a gene: 10. CDR1 is SNHLY, CDR2 FYNNEI, per germline. The CDR3 consists of 18 residues. It was with a sample-barcoded 5' primer and a J-beta primer mix that a second PCR of about 6 to 12 cycles was run. TCRdb called the 5' RACE reads again in MiXCR, with one record for every CDR3 protein. There are 700,000 or so distinct CDR3 sequences in the sample; 22% occur only once, and around a fifth lies in the top ten. As to this clonotype: As yet, its antigen is unknown.

The genes are TRBV2 and TRBJ2-1, with 10 bases aligning to TRBD2. Sequencing was performed on blood. The clonotype was recovered from a man between 65 and 85 years old in good health. In DNA form, the CDR3 reads TGTGCCAGCAGTTTGACTAGCGGGTTACCGAGCTCCTACAATGAGCAGTTCTTC. This gives the protein CASSLTSGLPSSYNEQFF.